The present T cell receptor (beta chain) was sequenced within a study of CD8 T cells in ankylosing spondylitis. Regarding the study as a whole: The study identified a TCR beta motif of several highly homologous variants that appeared characteristic of ankylosing spondylitis blood.

It was by quantitative 5'-RACE with molecular barcodes that TCR beta libraries were made. TCRdb called the 5' RACE reads again in MiXCR, with one record for every CDR3 protein. The data contain some 200,000 distinct CDR3 sequences, around 13% of them singletons. Between the trimmed V and J ends, which lost 1 base and 2 bases, there was a span of 10 bases. From germline, CDR1 is MGHRA and CDR2 YSYEKL. This CDR3 is built from 15 residues. This clonotype was found many times. Its antigen is undetermined. The sequenced sample consisted of blood, either unsorted or a sorted T cell fraction (not recorded which). The sequence came from a male donor with ankylosing spondylitis or in good health (not recorded which). The V call is TRBV4-1, the J call TRBJ2-3, with a weak D call TRBD1 (5 bases). The CDR3 region has the DNA TGCGCCAGCAGCCAAGCAGGGTGGAACACAGATACGCAGTATTTT. Amino acids: CASSQAGWNTDTQYF.